The 25 T cell receptor beta chains below all came from one sample that was sequenced in a study of blood T cell repertoires in COVID-19. TCRdb's copy holds only in-frame clones and misses some; the assay was immunoSEQ multiplex PCR. The profile shows more than 90,000 clones, approximately 70% of them singletons. Sequenced sample: peripheral blood. These receptors were collected from a woman aged 55-70 years in a cohort sampled during active or convalescent COVID-19.

V gene TRBV21-1 combines with J gene TRBJ2-5; TRBD1 is the table's D call, not checked against the DNA. TRBV21-1 is recorded as a pseudogene. The length of the CDR3 is 13 residues. The chain's CDR3 is CASSSPGEETQYF. CDR3 DNA: TGTGCCAGCAGCTCCCCAGGGGAAGAGACCCAGTACTTC.

The chain is built from TRBV2 and TRBJ1-2; 10 bases are a match to TRBD1. In germline, CDR1 is SNHLY, CDR2 FYNNEI. V dropped 7 bases and J dropped 4; count of bases not matched to a gene: 9. This CDR3 region has 15 residues. The CDR3 DNA reads TGTGCCAGCACCAGACAGGGGGCGCGGGGCTATGGCTACACCTTC. Its translation is CASTRQGARGYGYTF.

This clone showed up just once. V gene TRBV7-2 combines with J gene TRBJ2-3, with D perhaps matching TRBD2 (6 bases). The CDR3 totals 15 residues. Germline-derived CDR1 and CDR2 are SGHTA and FQGNSA. The V end lost 6 bases, the J end lost 4 bases, and 17 bases lay between the germline ends. CDR3 protein: CASRPPLATADTQYF. CDR3 DNA: TGTGCCAGCAGGCCCCCTCTAGCGACGGCAGATACGCAGTATTTT.

The rearrangement uses TRBV19 and TRBJ2-2; TRBD1 is a possible D gene (6 bases). The CDR3 has 15 residues. Trimming stripped 5 bases from V and 1 base from J, with 11 bases between. Germline-derived CDR1 and CDR2 are LNHDA and SQIVND (reference sequence). For the CDR3, the DNA is TGTGCCAGTAGTCAAGACAGGTTGAACACCGGGGAGCTGTTTTTT. Translated: CASSQDRLNTGELFF.

V gene TRBV7-2 combines with J gene TRBJ1-6, with 9 bases lining up with TRBD1. This CDR3 region has 14 residues. V gave up 6 bases and J gave up 7 bases; unmatched junction bases: 4. Germline V gene lookup returns CDR1 SGHTA and CDR2 FQGNSA. Here the CDR3 reads CASRRDRENSPLHF. CDR3 DNA sequence: TGTGCCAGCAGGAGGGACAGGGAGAATTCACCCCTCCACTTT.

The chain uses TRBV9 and TRBJ2-3, with TRBD2 as a possible D gene (6 bases). With 5 bases removed from V and 2 bases from J, the gap between germline ends came to 18 bases. Germline lookup yields CDR1 SGDLS and CDR2 YYNGEE. CDR3 size: 16 residues. As DNA, the CDR3 is TGTGCCAGCAGTCGACGACGGGACTCTTACACAGATACGCAGTATTTT. Encoded protein: CASSRRRDSYTDTQYF.

This clone was detected a few times. The V and J genes are TRBV4-3 and TRBJ2-2; 14 bases line up with TRBD2. Germline V lookup: CDR1 LGHNA, CDR2 YSLEER. The CDR3 has 16 amino acids. V gave up 4 bases and J gave up 7 bases; unmatched junction bases: 5. For the CDR3, the DNA is TGCGCCAGCAGCCCGGGACTAGCGGGGGTTATCGGGGAGCTGTTTTTT. This sequence encodes CASSPGLAGVIGELFF.

This sequence joins TRBV4-2 and TRBJ2-7; 10 nucleotides match TRBD1. CDR3 size: 15 residues. Per germline, CDR1 LGHNA and CDR2 YNFKEQ. The J segment lost 3 bases and the V segment lost 5 bases, leaving 7 bases of the junction unmatched. The CDR3 nucleotides read TGTGCCAGCAGCGCCAGCGGGACAGGGGACTACGAGCAGTACTTC. This codes for CASSASGTGDYEQYF.

This clone has just one count. The chain joins TRBV30 to TRBJ2-2; TRBD1 matches at 9 bases. CDR3 length equals 15 residues. V lost 2 bases to trimming and J lost 1 base; unmatched junction nucleotides: 2. CDR1 and CDR2 from the germline V gene are GTSNPN and SVGIG (reference sequence). CDR3 bases: TGTGCCTGGAGTAGGGGACAGGGGAACACCGGGGAGCTGTTTTTT. As protein: CAWSRGQGNTGELFF.

The V call is TRBV5-1, the J call TRBJ1-2, with D possibly matching TRBD1 (5 bases). CDR3 length: 16 residues. With 0 bases removed from V and 1 base from J, the gap between germline ends came to 13 bases. Germline lookup yields CDR1 SGHRS and CDR2 YFSETQ. The CDR3 reads CASSLDGGGLNYGYTF. Written as DNA, the CDR3 is TGCGCCAGCAGCTTGGACGGGGGAGGTCTTAACTATGGCTACACCTTC.

This chain connects TRBV3-1 (or the pseudogene TRBV3-2) to TRBJ2-4, with 9 nucleotides matching TRBD2. This CDR3 is built from 18 residues. V was clipped by 1 base and J by 5 bases; unmatched bases: 12. CDR1 and CDR2 (germline): LGHDT, YNNKEL (reference sequence). The CDR3 DNA reads TGTGCCAGCAGCCAAGTACGACCCCCCCGCGGGGGGGAAAACATTCAGTACTTC. As protein: CASSQVRPPRGGENIQYF.

The chain combines TRBV5-1 with TRBJ1-2, with 7 bases matching TRBD1. Germline V gives CDR1 SGHRS, CDR2 YFSETQ. Trimming at V came to 2 bases and at J to 4 bases, leaving 5 bases not matched to a gene. The CDR3 sequence is 14 residues long. The CDR3 DNA reads as TGCGCCAGCAGCTTAGGGGACAGTGTCTATGGCTACACCTTC. It is translated as CASSLGDSVYGYTF.

The chain carries TRBV7-9 and TRBJ1-2, with 7 bases identical to TRBD1. Looked up from germline, CDR1 is SEHNR and CDR2 is FQNEAQ (reference sequence). V lost 5 bases and J lost 4; bases outside the gene matches: 13. This CDR3 is built from 16 residues. The CDR3 coding sequence is TGTGCCAGCAGCCCCGAGGGCAGGGGGGTGAGCTATGGCTACACCTTC. Its translation: CASSPEGRGVSYGYTF.

The gene calls are TRBV7-8 and TRBJ1-1; D gene ambiguous. V shed 5 bases and J shed 8 bases, with 6 bases lying between them. The CDR3 has 10 residues. The germline gives CDR1 SGHVS, CDR2 FQNEAQ. CDR3 sequence: CASSHLEAFF. Written as DNA, the CDR3 is TGTGCCAGCAGCCACTTAGAAGCTTTCTTT.

The chain has TRBV7-9 and TRBJ2-7, with 11 bases aligning to TRBD2. Germline-derived CDR1 and CDR2 are SEHNR and FQNEAQ (reference sequence). The CDR3 is 14 residues long. V dropped 3 bases and J dropped 3; count of bases not matched to a gene: 1. The CDR3 nucleotides are TGTGCCAGCAGCTTTAGCGGGGGGGACTACGAGCAGTACTTC. Translated, it gives CASSFSGGDYEQYF.

In this sample, this clone turned up a few times. The chain uses TRBV18 and TRBJ2-2; 8 nucleotides match TRBD1. Germline CDR1 is KGHSH and CDR2 is LQKENI. Trimming cost V 3 bases and J 4 bases; bases outside gene matches: 4. The CDR3 totals 15 residues. CDR3 in DNA: TGTGCCAGCTCACCTCAGGGGGCCGGCACCGGGGAGCTGTTTTTT. Translated, it gives CASSPQGAGTGELFF.

The chain has TRBV3-1 (or the pseudogene TRBV3-2) and TRBJ1-2; D is unresolved. Trimming removed 4 bases from V and 6 bases from J, with 21 bases in between. The germline gives CDR1 LGHDT, CDR2 YNNKEL (reference sequence). The CDR3 is 16 residues long. The chain's CDR3 is CASSLNGMVGEDGYTF. CDR3 nucleotide sequence: TGTGCCAGCAGCCTAAACGGAATGGTGGGAGAGGATGGCTACACCTTC.

This sequence joins TRBV6-9 and TRBJ1-6, with 8 bases aligning to TRBD1. CDR1 and CDR2 from the germline V gene are MNHGY and SVAAGI. The CDR3 has 16 amino acids. The ends lost 6 bases at V and 3 bases at J; junction bases unmatched: 7. The CDR3 loop is CASSPTGDRYNSPLHF. For the CDR3, the DNA is TGTGCCAGCAGCCCGACAGGGGACCGCTATAATTCACCCCTCCACTTT.

The genes are TRBV7-8 and TRBJ1-2; possible D gene TRBD1, 6 bases. The CDR3 contains 14 residues. Trimming left V 5 bases short and J 7 bases short, with 17 bases between. Germline loops: CDR1 SGHVS, CDR2 FQNEAQ. CDR3 DNA sequence: TGTGCCAGCAGCGCCCTGGGGAGGGGGGGTGGCTACACCTTC. This codes for CASSALGRGGGYTF.

The CDR3 bases are TGTGCCAGCAGTGAAGCGGGGCAATTTAGCACAGATACGCAGTATTTT. It is translated as CASSEAGQFSTDTQYF. The chain links TRBV2 to TRBJ2-3, with D possibly TRBD1 on 5 matching bases. Germline V gives CDR1 SNHLY, CDR2 FYNNEI. Deletions cut 0 bases from V and 0 bases from J, with 10 bases between. The CDR3 has 16 residues.

The chain recombines TRBV7-3 with TRBJ2-7; D gene unclear. The CDR3 runs 13 residues. Germline CDR1 SGHTA, CDR2 FQGTGA. Deletions cut 5 bases from V and 2 bases from J, with 10 bases between. The CDR3 loop is CASSLDNTYEQYF. CDR3 nucleotides: TGTGCCAGCAGCCTCGACAATACCTACGAGCAGTACTTC.

The chain is built from TRBV21-1 and TRBJ1-6; the D segment call TRBD1 is taken from the table without a DNA check. TRBV21-1 is marked as a pseudogene. This CDR3 is built from 16 residues. CDR3: CASSKRTGGYNSPLHF. The DNA for the CDR3 is TGTGCCAGCAGCAAAAGGACAGGGGGGTATAATTCACCCCTCCACTTT.

V gene TRBV9 combines with J gene TRBJ2-2; TRBD1 matches at 9 bases. There are 15 residues in the CDR3. Looked up from germline, CDR1 is SGDLS and CDR2 is YYNGEE. V shed 0 bases, J shed 9 bases, and the junction held 6 bases outside the gene matches. The CDR3 spells CASSVDGQGLRELFF. The CDR3, as DNA: TGTGCCAGCAGCGTAGATGGACAGGGGCTGAGGGAGCTGTTTTTT. Using reference TRBV9 and TRBJ2-2 for the parts outside the CDR3, the full variable domain is DSGVTQTPKHLITATGQRVTLRCSPRSGDLSVYWYQQSLDQGLQFLIQYYNGEERAKGNILERFSAQQFPDLHSELNLSSLELGDSALYFCASSVDGQGLRELFFGEGSRLTVL.

V is TRBV2 and J is TRBJ2-7; 7 nucleotides agree with TRBD1. The CDR3 length is 14 residues. V was clipped by 3 bases and J by 6 bases; unmatched bases: 8. Per germline, CDR1 SNHLY and CDR2 FYNNEI. CDR3 region: CASSEIRQGREQYF. As DNA, the CDR3 is TGTGCCAGCAGTGAGATCAGACAGGGCCGCGAGCAGTACTTC.

CDR3 nucleotide sequence: TGTGCCAGCAGCCAAAAATGGGCAGGGAAGGATCGGACAGATACGCAGTATTTT. Its protein product is CASSQKWAGKDRTDTQYF. V usage is TRBV3-1 (or the pseudogene TRBV3-2) and J usage is TRBJ2-3; perhaps TRBD1 as D (5 bases). The CDR3 is 18 amino acids. Trimming removed 2 bases at V and 3 bases at J, with 21 bases between. Per germline, CDR1 LGHDT and CDR2 YNNKEL (reference sequence).